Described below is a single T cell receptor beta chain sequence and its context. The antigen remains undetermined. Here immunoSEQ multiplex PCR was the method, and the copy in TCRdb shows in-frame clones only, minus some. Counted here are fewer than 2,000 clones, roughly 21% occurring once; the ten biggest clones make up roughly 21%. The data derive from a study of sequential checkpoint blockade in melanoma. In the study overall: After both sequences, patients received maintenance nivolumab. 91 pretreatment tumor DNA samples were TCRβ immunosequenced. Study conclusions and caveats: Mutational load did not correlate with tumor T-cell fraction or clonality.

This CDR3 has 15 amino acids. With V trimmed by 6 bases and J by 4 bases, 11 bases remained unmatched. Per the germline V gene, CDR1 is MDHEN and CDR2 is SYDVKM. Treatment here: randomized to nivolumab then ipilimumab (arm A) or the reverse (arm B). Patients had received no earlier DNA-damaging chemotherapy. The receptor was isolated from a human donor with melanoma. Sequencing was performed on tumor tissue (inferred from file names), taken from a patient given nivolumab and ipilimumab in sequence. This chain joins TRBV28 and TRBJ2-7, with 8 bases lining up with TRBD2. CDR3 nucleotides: TGTGCCAGCAGGACCCGGGCGGGGGGTAATTACGAGCAGTACTTC. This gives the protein CASRTRAGGNYEQYF.